A single sample is the source of the 9 T cell receptor beta chains below, sequenced in a study of tumor and adjacent non-tumor tissue in lung cancer (dated by TCRdb to the late 2010s). The method was multiplex PCR. For sequencing, an Illumina HiSeq 2500 was employed. TCRbeta libraries were constructed through three rounds of nested PCR with primers (Table S4) according to protocols modified from ARM-PCR. The public sequencing data were trimmed at Q25 with fastp and processed into clonotypes with MiXCR by TCRdb, which kept only in-frame beta chains. Every distinct CDR3 protein forms one entry, paired with its most common genes and DNA. The sample records some 78,000 distinct CDR3 sequences, roughly 80% of which are singletons. The top ten clonotypes cover about an eighth of the sample. RNA was extracted from bulk unsorted tissue and checked for quality with a NanoDrop ND-1000 and an Agilent 2100. Sequences were obtained from lung tumor tissue. The receptors were sampled from a woman in her forties or fifties with non-small cell lung cancer.

Comments on this clonotype: At one end the junction does not follow the germline gene, possibly because of a read error. This rearrangement joins TRBV29-1 to TRBJ2-5, with 10 bases matching TRBD2. Looked up from germline, CDR1 is SQVTM and CDR2 is ANQGSEA. The CDR3 consists of 16 residues. DNA of the CDR3: TGCAGTGTTGAGGGGGGAACTAGCGGGGTTCAAGAGACCCACTACTTC. It translates to CSVEGGTSGVQETHYF.

In regard to this clonotype: This is likely a read error, given that the CDR3 carries no conserved phenylalanine or tryptophan at its end. The V gene is TRBV6-6, the J gene TRBJ2-1, with no clear D. From germline, CDR1 is MNHNY and CDR2 SVGAGI (reference sequence). V lost 10 bases and J lost 9, with 19 bases in between. The length of the CDR3 is 13 residues. The CDR3 region is CANTQTLLSEQFI. The CDR3, as DNA: TGTGCCAACACCCAGACCCTTCTGAGTGAGCAGTTCATC.

This clonotype was found once. Germline and junction disagree at one end, which may indicate a read error. This chain uses TRBV24-1 with TRBJ2-1, with no clear D. CDR3 length: 16 amino acids. Germline-derived CDR1 and CDR2 are KGHDR and SFDVKD. The CDR3 here is CATSMTSSRSYNEQFF. CDR3 sequence (DNA): TGCGCCACCAGTATGACCAGCAGCAGATCCTACAATGAGCAGTTCTTC.

A word on this clonotype: The junction does not match germline at one end; this may be a read error. The CDR3 DNA is TGTGCCAAGGAGAGGACCGCTCACTACGAGCTGTACTTC. This codes for CAKERTAHYELYF. This chain links TRBV10-3 with TRBJ2-7; D remains unclear. The length of the CDR3 is 13 residues. Germline assignment: CDR1 ENHRY and CDR2 SYGVKD.

To note about this clonotype: One junction end does not reproduce the germline sequence, and a read error may be involved. The CDR3 is CGADKTSGSDEQFF. CDR3 bases: TGCGGTGCTGATAAGACTAGTGGTAGTGATGAGCAGTTCTTC. V is TRBV20-1 and J is TRBJ2-1; D might be TRBD2 (6 bases). The CDR3 runs to 14 residues. Germline CDR1 reads DFQATT; CDR2 reads SNEGSKA (reference sequence).

Details on this clonotype: The junction does not match germline at one end; this may be a read error. V and J are TRBV6-5 and TRBJ2-7; D gene unclear. CDR1 is MNHEY and CDR2 is SVGAGI in the germline V gene. This CDR3 is built from 15 residues. CDR3 sequence reads: CASRYSARVTYEQYF. As DNA, the CDR3 is TGTGCCAGCAGATACTCGGCGCGAGTTACCTACGAGCAGTACTTC.

Concerning this clonotype: With a much larger clone just one base away, this may be a read error. The rearrangement uses TRBV5-1 and TRBJ2-3, with 7 bases matching TRBD1. The germline V gene has CDR1 SGHRS and CDR2 YFSETQ. The CDR3 spans 16 residues. CDR3 loop: CTSSEGDSPSTDTQYF. CDR3 DNA: TGCACCAGCAGCGAGGGGGACAGCCCTAGCACAGATACGCAGTATTTT.

Comment on this clonotype: A much bigger clone sits one base away, suggesting this may be a read error. This chain uses TRBV7-9 with TRBJ2-1, with TRBD1 matching over 8 bases. Trimming took 1 base from V and 6 from J; bases not matched to a gene: 5. Germline CDR1 SEHNR, CDR2 FQNEAQ (reference sequence). There are 15 residues in the CDR3. The CDR3 here is CASSLVRQGTNEQFF. The DNA for the CDR3 is TGTGCCAGCAGCTTAGTAAGACAGGGGACCAATGAGCAGTTCTTC.

This clonotype was found a few times. One junction end disagrees with the germline gene, perhaps due to a read error. V usage is TRBV11-3 and J usage is TRBJ2-1, with D unresolved. The germline gives CDR1 SGHNT, CDR2 YENEEA. CDR3 length: 16 residues. CDR3: CTSSESRQSSYNEQFF. The CDR3, as DNA: TGTACCAGCAGCGAAAGTCGGCAGAGCTCCTACAATGAGCAGTTCTTT.